This T cell receptor beta chain is from a study of shared clonotypes between healthy human individuals. Regarding the study as a whole: The study found lower generation probabilities in non-shared clonotypes than in those shared by all four donors. It was the few donors that limited the genetic and exposure-history diversity represented. Generally, naive subsets came out with larger estimated richness than memory subsets.

Terminally differentiated effector memory CD45RA+ cells were excluded by CCR7 positive selection of CD45RO-negative cells. Donors, healthy HIV-negative adults, lacked recent acute infections or vaccinations. As concerns this clone: Its specificity is unknown.

Germline lookup yields CDR1 MGHRA and CDR2 YSYEKL. The trim removed 0 bases at V and 5 bases at J, leaving 8 bases unmatched. CDR3 length: 16 residues. The repertoire was sequenced with immunoSEQ multiplex PCR; TCRdb's copy has only in-frame clones and lacks some. Among about 2.1 million clones listed, approximately 94% were seen once. The source is a man aged 18 to 29 in good health. Some clones in this sample may be carry-over from other donors' samples. The V gene is TRBV4-1, the J gene TRBJ2-7; 9 bases map to TRBD1. Sequencing was carried out using naive CD8+ T cells from PBMCs. CDR3 amino acids: CASSQDRGTGNDEQYF. The CDR3 nucleotides are TGCGCCAGCAGCCAAGATAGAGGGACAGGGAACGACGAGCAGTACTTC.